This T cell receptor (beta chain) came from a study of T cells in Graves' hyperthyroidism and ophthalmopathy. Study-wide context: At initial diagnosis, before any treatment had begun, peripheral blood was obtained.

Germline values: CDR1 LNHDA, CDR2 SQIVND (reference sequence). The CDR3 totals 14 residues. The V and J ends lost 1 base and 0 bases respectively, with 7 bases between them. With respect to this clonotype: The target antigen is unknown.

Diagnoses rested on clinical symptoms, serum thyroxine and TRAb, thyroid ultrasound and orbital computed tomography. Using RNA transcripts as the source, TCR beta CDR3 regions were amplified. Carried out on the TCR CDR3, a first-round RT-PCR used the HTBI primer set. Each CDR3 protein is one row after TCRdb ran MiXCR on the multiplex PCR reads. The sample includes over 700,000 distinct CDR3 sequences, under 20% of them seen just once. Regarding the study as a whole: A 13 V-J model separated ophthalmopathy from stable hyperthyroidism. Among thyroid clonotypes expanded above 0.001, most also appeared in blood.

The receptor comes from a woman in her fifties or sixties with Graves' hyperthyroidism that later progressed to Graves' ophthalmopathy. Sequencing was done on a sample of blood. J is TRBJ2-7 and V is TRBV19; D is perhaps TRBD1 (5 bases). The DNA of the CDR3 is TGTGCCAGTAGTATAGGGGGCAGCTCCTACGAGCAGTACTTC. This sequence encodes CASSIGGSSYEQYF.